There are many counts of the clone carrying this T cell receptor (beta chain). Its target is not known. This record belongs to a study of spatial heterogeneity in lung cancer. A single record per CDR3 protein comes from TCRdb applying MiXCR to the 5' RACE reads. There are 7,000 to 8,000 distinct CDR3 sequences in the sample; around 8.4% occur only once, and about 4% lies in the top ten. Study observations and caveats: For expanded intratumoral alpha and beta TCRs, counts tracked tumor mutation counts.

Time point described: sample taken at primary tumor resection. The donors, 70 or so patients with untreated early-stage non-small cell lung cancer, provided the samples. Trimming removed 7 bases at V and 0 bases at J, with 18 bases between. The CDR3 consists of 16 residues. Germline lookup yields CDR1 SGDLS and CDR2 YYNGEE. The J gene is TRBJ2-3, the V gene TRBV9; D possibly corresponds to TRBD2 (7 bases). This receptor was taken from a male donor with early-stage non-small cell lung cancer. Sequencing used lung tumor tissue, obtained at surgery. CDR3 DNA: TGTGCCAGCTCCCCCCGAGGGGGGGGTAGCACAGATACGCAGTATTTT. Its protein is CASSPRGGGSTDTQYF.